The 13 T cell receptor beta chains reported below all come from one sample, sequenced in a study of shared clonotypes between healthy human individuals. This table comes from immunoSEQ multiplex PCR, and its TCRdb copy is limited to in-frame clones, with some not included. This sample has 90,000 to 100,000 clones, with 40% to 55% found just once. The sequenced material came from PBMCs. All receptors come from a woman aged 40 to 49 in good health. Some clones in this sample may be carry-over from other donors' samples.

This clone was recorded a few times. This chain connects TRBV30 to TRBJ2-5; D not resolved. V lost 5 bases, J lost 5 bases, and 12 bases lay in between. Germline loops: CDR1 GTSNPN, CDR2 SVGIG (reference sequence). CDR3 length: 12 amino acids. CDR3 residues: CAWSEAAETQYF. The CDR3, as DNA: TGTGCCTGGTCTGAGGCAGCCGAGACCCAGTACTTC. Looking up the rest from reference TRBV30 and TRBJ2-5 gives the full variable domain: SQTIHQWPATLVQPVGSPLSLECTVEGTSNPNLYWYRQAAGRGLQLLFYSVGIGQISSEVPQNLSASRPQDRQFILSSKKLLLSDSGFYLCAWSEAAETQYFGPGTRLLVL.

With respect to this clone: This is likely an artifact of a read error, given a far larger clone one base away. This same CDR3 is encoded by further DNA sequences in the sample. This chain joins TRBV29-1 and TRBJ1-1; no firm D call. V lost 2 bases, J lost 0 bases, and 22 bases lay in between. This CDR3 spans 18 amino acids. Germline V gene sequence: CDR1 SQVTM, CDR2 ANQGSEA. DNA for the CDR3: TGCAGCGTTGAACCTTCTCACTTGGTGTCGGATATGAACACTGAAGCTTTCTTT. As protein: CSVEPSHLVSDMNTEAFF.

J is TRBJ2-3 and V is TRBV6-5; 9 bases are a match to TRBD2. CDR1 MNHEY and CDR2 SVGAGI come from the germline V gene. The CDR3 loop spans 15 amino acids. J was trimmed by 5 bases and V by 4 bases; bases with no gene match: 7. CDR3 nucleotide sequence: TGTGCCAGCAGTTGGCGGGAGGGCCGGGGAGATACGCAGTATTTT. This sequence encodes CASSWREGRGDTQYF.

The V call is TRBV30, the J call TRBJ2-7; 10 bases line up with TRBD2. The CDR3 spans 12 residues. Losses at the gene ends were 7 bases for V and 7 bases for J; bases not matched to a gene: 7. Germline loops: CDR1 GTSNPN, CDR2 SVGIG (reference sequence). The CDR3 DNA follows: TGTGCCTCCTCTAGCGGGAGAGGTGAGCAGTACTTC. This codes for CASSSGRGEQYF.

This chain links TRBV5-4 with TRBJ2-1; TRBD2 aligns across 12 bases. CDR3 size: 16 residues. V lost 4 bases to trimming and J lost 7 bases; unmatched junction nucleotides: 9. The germline gives CDR1 SGHNT, CDR2 YYREEE (reference sequence). This CDR3 is CASSPRRLAGVNEQFF. For the CDR3, the DNA is TGTGCCAGCAGCCCGAGGAGACTAGCGGGAGTTAATGAGCAGTTCTTC.

This clone showed up just a few times. The chain links TRBV30 to TRBJ2-2, with D maybe TRBD1 (5 bases). The CDR3 loop spans 15 amino acids. Trimming pared 0 bases from V and 2 bases from J, leaving 10 bases between. Germline V gene sequence: CDR1 GTSNPN, CDR2 SVGIG (reference sequence). CDR3: CAWSVQDRNTGELFF. CDR3 in DNA: TGTGCCTGGAGTGTACAGGACCGCAACACCGGGGAGCTGTTTTTT.

This clone was seen at least ten times. V and J are TRBV30 and TRBJ1-6; D might be TRBD1 (5 bases). Deletions cut 1 base from V and 14 bases from J, with 18 bases between. Germline V gene lookup returns CDR1 GTSNPN and CDR2 SVGIG (reference sequence). This CDR3 is 14 amino acids long. The CDR3, as DNA: TGTGCCTGGAGTGGTGGGGCCGGGATTGGATCCCTCCACTTT. Encoded protein: CAWSGGAGIGSLHF.

The CDR3 is CASRGDRLNTEAFF. In DNA form, the CDR3 reads TGTGCCAGCAGAGGGGACAGGTTGAACACTGAAGCTTTCTTT. The chain recombines TRBV28 with TRBJ1-1; 8 bases map to TRBD1. V shed 6 bases, J shed 0 bases, and the junction held 3 bases outside the gene matches. CDR3 length equals 14 residues. Germline V gene data show CDR1 as MDHEN and CDR2 as SYDVKM.

The chain has TRBV6-6 and TRBJ2-1, with D hard to call. The V and J ends lost 6 bases and 2 bases respectively, with 14 bases between them. The CDR3 has 15 residues. Germline V gives CDR1 MNHNY, CDR2 SVGAGI (reference sequence). The CDR3, as DNA: TGTGCCAGCAGCATAGGACCGCCAGCCTACAATGAGCAGTTCTTC. Translation gives CASSIGPPAYNEQFF.

Remarks on this clone: This sample also contains other DNA sequences that code for the same CDR3. The V and J genes are TRBV7-2 and TRBJ2-5, with TRBD1 identical over 8 bases. The length of the CDR3 is 14 residues. Germline CDR1 reads SGHTA; CDR2 reads FQGNSA. V lost 2 bases, J lost 4 bases, and 3 bases stayed unmatched. Here the CDR3 DNA reads TGTGCCAGCAGCTTAAGGCAGGGGGCAGAGACCCAGTACTTC. Translating gives CASSLRQGAETQYF.

By proportion, this clone is medium-sized (0.01 to 0.1%). The chain employs TRBV29-1 and TRBJ2-1; 8 bases fit TRBD2. The CDR3 is 13 amino acids. Trimming at V came to 2 bases and at J to 7 bases, leaving 4 bases not matched to a gene. Germline values: CDR1 SQVTM, CDR2 ANQGSEA. DNA of the CDR3: TGCAGCGTTGAAAGCGGGAGAGGTAATGAGCAGTTCTTC. Translation: CSVESGRGNEQFF.

The gene calls are TRBV9 and TRBJ1-4; D gene ambiguous. Germline loops: CDR1 SGDLS, CDR2 YYNGEE. V lost 0 bases and J lost 10, with 10 bases in between. This CDR3 region has 13 residues. Here the CDR3 reads CASSVGYDGKLFF. In nucleotides, the CDR3 is TGTGCCAGCAGCGTAGGATACGACGGAAAACTGTTTTTT. The full variable domain, completed using reference TRBV9 and TRBJ1-4, is DSGVTQTPKHLITATGQRVTLRCSPRSGDLSVYWYQQSLDQGLQFLIQYYNGEERAKGNILERFSAQQFPDLHSELNLSSLELGDSALYFCASSVGYDGKLFFGSGTQLSVL.

Concerning this clone: It may be a read error: a sequence one base away is much more abundant. This sequence joins TRBV5-1 and TRBJ2-1, with unresolved D. Germline CDR1 SGHRS, CDR2 YFSETQ. The CDR3 sequence is 15 residues long. The chain's CDR3 is CASSLSYNSYNEQLF. CDR3 nucleotide sequence: TGCGCCAGCAGCTTGAGTTACAACTCCTACAATGAGCAGCTCTTC.